This T cell receptor (beta chain) was identified during a study of T cell repertoires in cytomegalovirus infection. CDR3 length: 16 amino acids. Per the germline V gene, CDR1 is SGHTA and CDR2 is FQGNSA. Trimming shortened V by 6 bases and J by 0 bases, and 15 bases separated the two germline ends. Each CDR3 protein gets one entry after TCRdb re-called the reads with MiXCR. Seen here are around 130,000 distinct CDR3 sequences, under 30% observed once, and the top ten hold roughly 33%. This clonotype was observed once. Its target is unknown. V and J are TRBV7-2 and TRBJ2-1; D remains ambiguous. The clonotype was recovered from a human donor in good health (CMV status not recorded). Some clones in this sample may be carry-over from other donors' samples. Material: PBMCs, sequenced either directly or after in vitro stimulation (not recorded which). In DNA form, the CDR3 reads TGTGCCAGCAGACAACCCAGCAGAAGCTCCTACAATGAGCAGTTCTTC. It specifies CASRQPSRSSYNEQFF.